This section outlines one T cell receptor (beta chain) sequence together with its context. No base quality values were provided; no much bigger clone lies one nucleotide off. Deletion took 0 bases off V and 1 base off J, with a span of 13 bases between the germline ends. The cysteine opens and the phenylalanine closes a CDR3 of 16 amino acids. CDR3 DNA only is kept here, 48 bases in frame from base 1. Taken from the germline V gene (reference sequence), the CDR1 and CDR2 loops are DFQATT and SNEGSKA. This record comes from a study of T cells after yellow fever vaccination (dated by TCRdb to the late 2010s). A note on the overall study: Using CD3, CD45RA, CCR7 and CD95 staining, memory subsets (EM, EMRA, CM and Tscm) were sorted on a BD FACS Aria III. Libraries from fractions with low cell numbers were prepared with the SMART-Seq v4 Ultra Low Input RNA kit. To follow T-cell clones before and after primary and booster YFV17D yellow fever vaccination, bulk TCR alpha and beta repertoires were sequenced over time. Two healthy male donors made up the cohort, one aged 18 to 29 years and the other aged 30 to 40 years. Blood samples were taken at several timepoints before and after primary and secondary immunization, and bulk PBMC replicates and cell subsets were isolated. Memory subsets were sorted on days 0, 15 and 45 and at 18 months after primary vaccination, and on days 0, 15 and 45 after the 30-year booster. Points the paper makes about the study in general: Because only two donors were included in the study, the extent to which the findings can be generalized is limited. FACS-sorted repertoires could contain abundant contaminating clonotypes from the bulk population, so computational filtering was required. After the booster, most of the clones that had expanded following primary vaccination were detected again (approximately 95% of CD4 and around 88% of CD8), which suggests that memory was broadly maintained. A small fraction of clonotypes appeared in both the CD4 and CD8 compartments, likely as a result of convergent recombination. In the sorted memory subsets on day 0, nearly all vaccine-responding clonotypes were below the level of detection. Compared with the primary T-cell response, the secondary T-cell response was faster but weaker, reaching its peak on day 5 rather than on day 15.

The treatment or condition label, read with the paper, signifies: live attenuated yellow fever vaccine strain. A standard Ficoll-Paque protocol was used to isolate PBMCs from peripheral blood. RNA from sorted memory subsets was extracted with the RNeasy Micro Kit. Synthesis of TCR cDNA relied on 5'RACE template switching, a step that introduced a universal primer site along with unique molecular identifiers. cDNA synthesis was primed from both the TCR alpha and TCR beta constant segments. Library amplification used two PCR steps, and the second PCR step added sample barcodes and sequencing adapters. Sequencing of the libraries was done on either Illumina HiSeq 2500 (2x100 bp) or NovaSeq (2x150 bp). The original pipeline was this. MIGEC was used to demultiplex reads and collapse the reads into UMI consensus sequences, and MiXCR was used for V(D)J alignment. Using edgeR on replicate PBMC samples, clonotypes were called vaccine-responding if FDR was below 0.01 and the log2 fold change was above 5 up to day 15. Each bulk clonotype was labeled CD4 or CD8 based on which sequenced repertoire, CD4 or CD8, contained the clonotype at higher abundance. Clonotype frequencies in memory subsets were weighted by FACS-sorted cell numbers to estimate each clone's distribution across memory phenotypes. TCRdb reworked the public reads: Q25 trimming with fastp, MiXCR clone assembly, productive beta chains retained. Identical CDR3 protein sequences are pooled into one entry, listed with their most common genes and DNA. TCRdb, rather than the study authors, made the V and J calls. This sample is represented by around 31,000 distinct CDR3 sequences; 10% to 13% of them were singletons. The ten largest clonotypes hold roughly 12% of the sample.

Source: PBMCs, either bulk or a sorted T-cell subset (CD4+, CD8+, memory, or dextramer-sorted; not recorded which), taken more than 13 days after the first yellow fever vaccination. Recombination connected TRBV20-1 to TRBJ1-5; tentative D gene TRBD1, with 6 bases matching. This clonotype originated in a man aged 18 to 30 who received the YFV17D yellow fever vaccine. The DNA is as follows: TGCAGTGCTAGAGATTTGGGCAGGGGCAGCAATCAGCCCCAGCATTTT. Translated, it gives CSARDLGRGSNQPQHF.